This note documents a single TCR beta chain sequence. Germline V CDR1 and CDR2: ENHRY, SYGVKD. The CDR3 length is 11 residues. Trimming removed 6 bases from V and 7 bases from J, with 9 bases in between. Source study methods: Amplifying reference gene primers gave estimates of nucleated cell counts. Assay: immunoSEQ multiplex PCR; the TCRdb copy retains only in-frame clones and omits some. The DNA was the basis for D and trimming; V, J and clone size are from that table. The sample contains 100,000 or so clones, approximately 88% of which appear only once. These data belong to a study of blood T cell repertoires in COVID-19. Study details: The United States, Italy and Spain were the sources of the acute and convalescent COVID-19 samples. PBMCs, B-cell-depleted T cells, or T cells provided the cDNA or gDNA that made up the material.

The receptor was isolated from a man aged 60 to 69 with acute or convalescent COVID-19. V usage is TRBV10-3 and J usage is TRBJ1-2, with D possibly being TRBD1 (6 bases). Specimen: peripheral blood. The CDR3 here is CAISPGAGYTF. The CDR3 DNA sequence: TGTGCCATCAGCCCAGGGGCTGGCTACACCTTC.